These 15 T cell receptor beta chains were all obtained from the same sample, sequenced in a study of blood T cell repertoires in COVID-19. Generated by immunoSEQ multiplex PCR, the TCRdb table keeps only in-frame clones and is missing some. This sample has under 300,000 clones, with around 90% found just once. The sample consisted of peripheral blood. The source is a man between 50 and 59 years old with acute or convalescent COVID-19.

This chain connects TRBV15 to TRBJ2-2; D possibly corresponds to TRBD2 (7 bases). The germline V gene encodes CDR1 LNHNV and CDR2 YYDKDF (reference sequence). The length of the CDR3 is 15 residues. The ends were cut back, 3 bases at V and 5 bases at J, with 13 bases in the middle. CDR3 protein: CATSRVGGRTGELFF. For the CDR3, the DNA is TGTGCCACCAGCAGGGTCGGGGGGCGGACCGGGGAGCTGTTTTTT.

The sample holds a few counts of this clone. This rearrangement joins TRBV18 to TRBJ1-1, with TRBD1 as a possible D gene (5 bases). The V end was cut by 0 bases, the J end by 3 bases, with 5 bases between. Germline-derived CDR1 and CDR2 are KGHSH and LQKENI. The CDR3 loop spans 13 amino acids. DNA for the CDR3: TGTGCCAGCTCACCACCGGGGCACACTGAAGCTTTCTTT. Protein product: CASSPPGHTEAFF.

The chain combines TRBV30 with TRBJ1-4; D remains ambiguous. CDR1 is GTSNPN, CDR2 SVGIG, per germline (reference sequence). The CDR3 has 13 residues. Trimming left V 0 bases short and J 5 bases short, with 7 bases between. CDR3: CAWSVRQNEKLFF. CDR3 nucleotide sequence: TGTGCCTGGAGTGTACGCCAGAATGAAAAACTGTTTTTT. The full variable domain, completed using reference TRBV30 and TRBJ1-4, is SQTIHQWPATLVQPVGSPLSLECTVEGTSNPNLYWYRQAAGRGLQLLFYSVGIGQISSEVPQNLSASRPQDRQFILSSKKLLLSDSGFYLCAWSVRQNEKLFFGSGTQLSVL.

J is TRBJ1-6 and V is TRBV5-1, with 9 bases that match TRBD1. The germline V gene has CDR1 SGHRS and CDR2 YFSETQ. Trimming at V came to 1 base and at J to 8 bases, leaving 4 bases not matched to a gene. CDR3 length: 15 residues. The CDR3 loop reads CASSLNRGRDSPLHF. The DNA of the CDR3 is TGCGCCAGCAGCTTGAACAGGGGGCGAGATTCACCCCTCCACTTT.

The chain carries TRBV12-5 and TRBJ1-5, with 7 bases matching TRBD1. The CDR3 runs 15 residues. The V and J ends lost 6 bases and 3 bases, in that order; junction bases with no gene match: 8. In germline, CDR1 is LGHNT, CDR2 FRNRAP. CDR3 DNA: TGTGCTAGTGGGCCGACGGGACAGTACAATCAGCCCCAGCATTTT. Its protein product is CASGPTGQYNQPQHF.

The chain carries TRBV6-5 and TRBJ1-5, with D possibly being TRBD1 (5 bases). CDR1 is MNHEY, CDR2 SVGAGI, per germline. CDR3 length equals 14 residues. V lost 7 bases, J lost 3 bases, and 13 bases lay in between. The CDR3 loop is CASTPGQVNQPQHF. DNA of the CDR3: TGTGCCAGCACACCAGGGCAGGTCAATCAGCCCCAGCATTTT.

V is TRBV7-2 and J is TRBJ1-4; 8 bases are a match to TRBD1. There are 14 residues in the CDR3. The V gene end was trimmed by 5 bases and the J gene end by 5 bases; junction bases not matched to a gene: 4. In germline, CDR1 is SGHTA, CDR2 FQGNSA. CDR3 coding DNA: TGTGCCAGCAGCCCTAGACAGGGGAATGAAAAACTGTTTTTT. Residues: CASSPRQGNEKLFF.

The genes are TRBV4-1 and TRBJ2-5; D perhaps matches TRBD2 (5 bases). Deletions cut 2 bases from V and 2 bases from J, with 12 bases between. Germline CDR1 is MGHRA and CDR2 is YSYEKL. This CDR3 contains 15 residues. CDR3 in DNA: TGCGCCAGCAGCCAATTTGCGAGGGAGCAAGAGACCCAGTACTTC. It yields the protein CASSQFAREQETQYF.

The count of this clone is one. The rearrangement joins TRBV13 to TRBJ2-7, with no clear D. Trimming took off 0 bases at V and 12 bases at J, with 12 bases between the two ends. The CDR3 has 12 residues. Per germline, CDR1 PRHDT and CDR2 FYEKMQ (reference sequence). The CDR3: CASSLGRPQVYF. CDR3 coding DNA: TGTGCCAGCAGCTTAGGAAGGCCCCAGGTGTACTTC.

This chain joins TRBV4-1 and TRBJ1-1; D uncertain. The V and J ends lost 0 bases and 12 bases respectively, with 14 bases between them. This CDR3 region has 13 residues. CDR1 and CDR2 (germline): MGHRA, YSYEKL. CDR3 bases: TGCGCCAGCAGCCAAGAATCCGGGTTTCGGACTTTCTTT. Amino acid sequence: CASSQESGFRTFF.

The V and J genes are TRBV7-8 and TRBJ2-7; the D is unclear. V lost 1 base to trimming and J lost 3 bases, with 7 bases between them. The CDR3 sequence is 13 residues long. Germline V gene data show CDR1 as SGHVS and CDR2 as FQNEAQ. CDR3 nucleotides: TGTGCCAGCAGCTTAGAACAGCTCTACGAGCAGTACTTC. This gives the protein CASSLEQLYEQYF.

This sequence joins TRBV5-4 and TRBJ1-1; 9 nucleotides agree with TRBD1. CDR3 size: 15 residues. The V segment lost 0 bases and the J segment 4 bases; nucleotides outside the gene matches: 4. In germline, CDR1 is SGHNT, CDR2 YYREEE (reference sequence). The CDR3 region has the DNA TGTGCCAGCAGCTTGGGCAACAGGGGGCTCACTGAAGCTTTCTTT. Its translation: CASSLGNRGLTEAFF.

The CDR3 loop is CASSIGGQADSYEQYF. CDR3 sequence (DNA): TGTGCCAGTAGTATAGGAGGACAGGCCGACTCCTACGAGCAGTACTTC. The chain uses TRBV19 and TRBJ2-7; 7 bases align to TRBD1. The CDR3 runs to 16 residues. Losses at the gene ends were 1 base for V and 0 bases for J; bases not matched to a gene: 6. Germline CDR1 and CDR2: LNHDA and SQIVND (reference sequence).

The chain carries TRBV12-5 and TRBJ1-1, with TRBD1 identical over 7 bases. CDR1 and CDR2 (germline): LGHNT, FRNRAP. The CDR3 spans 12 residues. The V gene end was trimmed by 6 bases and the J gene end by 3 bases; junction bases not matched to a gene: 1. The CDR3 nucleotides read TGTGCTAGTGGCGACAGGGACACTGAAGCTTTCTTT. It translates to CASGDRDTEAFF.

This chain connects TRBV7-9 to TRBJ2-5, with 9 bases lining up with TRBD1. CDR1 and CDR2 (germline): SEHNR, FQNEAQ (reference sequence). J was trimmed by 2 bases and V by 5 bases; bases with no gene match: 15. This CDR3 contains 18 residues. Here the CDR3 reads CASSHSESTGGGQETQYF. DNA for the CDR3: TGTGCCAGCAGCCATTCCGAATCGACAGGGGGTGGACAAGAGACCCAGTACTTC.